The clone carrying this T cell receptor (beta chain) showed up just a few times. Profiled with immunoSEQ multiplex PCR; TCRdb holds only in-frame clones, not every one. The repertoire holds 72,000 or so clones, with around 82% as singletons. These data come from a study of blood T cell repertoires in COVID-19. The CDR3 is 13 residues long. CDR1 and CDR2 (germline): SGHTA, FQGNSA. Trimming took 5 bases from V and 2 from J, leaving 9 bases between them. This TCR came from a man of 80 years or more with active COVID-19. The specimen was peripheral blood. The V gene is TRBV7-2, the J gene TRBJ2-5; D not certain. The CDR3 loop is CASSPGPQETQYF. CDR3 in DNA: TGTGCCAGCAGCCCGGGTCCTCAAGAGACCCAGTACTTC.